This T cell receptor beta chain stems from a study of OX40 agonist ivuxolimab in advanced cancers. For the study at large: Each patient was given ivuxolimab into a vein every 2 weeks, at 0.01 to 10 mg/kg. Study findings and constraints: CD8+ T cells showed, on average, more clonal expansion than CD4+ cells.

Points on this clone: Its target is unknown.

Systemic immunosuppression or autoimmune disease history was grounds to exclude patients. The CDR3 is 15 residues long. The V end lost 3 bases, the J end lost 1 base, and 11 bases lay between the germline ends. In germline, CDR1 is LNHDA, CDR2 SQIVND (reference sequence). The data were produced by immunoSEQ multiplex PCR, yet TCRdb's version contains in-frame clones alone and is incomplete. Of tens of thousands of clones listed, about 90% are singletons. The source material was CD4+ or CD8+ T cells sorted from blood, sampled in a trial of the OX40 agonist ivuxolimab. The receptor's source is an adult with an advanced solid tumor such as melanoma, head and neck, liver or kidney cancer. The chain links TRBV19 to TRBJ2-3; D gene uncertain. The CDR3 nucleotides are TGTGCCAGTAGTATGGACGGCAGACGCACAGATACGCAGTATTTT. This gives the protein CASSMDGRRTDTQYF.